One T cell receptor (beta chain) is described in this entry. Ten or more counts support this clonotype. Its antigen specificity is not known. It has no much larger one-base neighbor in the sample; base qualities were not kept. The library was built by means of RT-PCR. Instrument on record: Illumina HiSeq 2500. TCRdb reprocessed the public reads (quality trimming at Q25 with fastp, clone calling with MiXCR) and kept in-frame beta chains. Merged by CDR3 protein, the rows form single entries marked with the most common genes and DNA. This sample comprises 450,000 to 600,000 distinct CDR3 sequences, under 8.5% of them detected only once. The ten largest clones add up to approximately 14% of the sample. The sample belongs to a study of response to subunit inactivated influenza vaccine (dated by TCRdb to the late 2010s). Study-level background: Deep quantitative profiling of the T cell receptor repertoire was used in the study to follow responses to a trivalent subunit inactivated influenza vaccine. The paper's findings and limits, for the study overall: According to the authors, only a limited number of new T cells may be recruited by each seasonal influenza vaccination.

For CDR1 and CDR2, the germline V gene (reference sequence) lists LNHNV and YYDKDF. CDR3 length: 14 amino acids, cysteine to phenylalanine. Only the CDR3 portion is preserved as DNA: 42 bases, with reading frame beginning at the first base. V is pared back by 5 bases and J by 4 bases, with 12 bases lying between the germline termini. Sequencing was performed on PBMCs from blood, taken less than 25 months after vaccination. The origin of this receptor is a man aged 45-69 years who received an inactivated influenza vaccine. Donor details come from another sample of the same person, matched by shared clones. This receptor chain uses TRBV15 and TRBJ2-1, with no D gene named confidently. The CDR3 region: CATSPRAGYNEQFF. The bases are TGTGCCACCAGCCCCCGGGCTGGATACAATGAGCAGTTCTTC. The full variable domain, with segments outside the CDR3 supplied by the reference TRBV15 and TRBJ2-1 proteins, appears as DAMVIQNPRYQVTQFGKPVTLSCSQTLNHNVMYWYQQKSSQAPKLLFHYYDKDFNNEADTPDNFQSRRPNTSFCFLDIRSPGLGDTAMYLCATSPRAGYNEQFFGPGTRLTVL.